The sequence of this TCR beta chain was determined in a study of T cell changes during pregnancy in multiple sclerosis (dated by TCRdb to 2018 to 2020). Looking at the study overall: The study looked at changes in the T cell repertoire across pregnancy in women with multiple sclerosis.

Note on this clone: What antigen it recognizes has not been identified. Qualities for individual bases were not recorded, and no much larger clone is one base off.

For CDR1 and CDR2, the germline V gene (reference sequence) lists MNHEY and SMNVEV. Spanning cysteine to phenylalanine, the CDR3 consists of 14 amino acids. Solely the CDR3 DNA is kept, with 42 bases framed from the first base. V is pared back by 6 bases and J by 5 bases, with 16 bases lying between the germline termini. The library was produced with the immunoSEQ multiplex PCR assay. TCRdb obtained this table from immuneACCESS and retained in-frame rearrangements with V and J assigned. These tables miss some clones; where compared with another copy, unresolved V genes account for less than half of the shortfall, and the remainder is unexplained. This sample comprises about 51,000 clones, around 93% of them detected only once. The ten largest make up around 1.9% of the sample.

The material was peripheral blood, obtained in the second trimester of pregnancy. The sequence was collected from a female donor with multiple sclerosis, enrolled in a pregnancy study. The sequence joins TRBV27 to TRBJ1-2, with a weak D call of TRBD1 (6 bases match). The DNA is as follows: TGTGCCAGCAGAAACAGGGAAACGGAGTATGGCTACACCTTC. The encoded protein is CASRNRETEYGYTF.